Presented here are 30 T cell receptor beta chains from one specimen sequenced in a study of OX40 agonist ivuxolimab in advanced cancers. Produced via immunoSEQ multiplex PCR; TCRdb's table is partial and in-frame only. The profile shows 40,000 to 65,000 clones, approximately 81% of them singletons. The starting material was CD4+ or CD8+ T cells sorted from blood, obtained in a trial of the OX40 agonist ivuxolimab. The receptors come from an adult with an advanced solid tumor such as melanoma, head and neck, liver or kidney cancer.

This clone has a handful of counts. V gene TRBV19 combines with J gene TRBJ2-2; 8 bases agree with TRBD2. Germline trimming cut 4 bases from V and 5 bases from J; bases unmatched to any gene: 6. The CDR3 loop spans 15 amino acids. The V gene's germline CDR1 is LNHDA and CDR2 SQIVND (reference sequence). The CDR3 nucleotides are TGTGCCAGTAGTACAGCGGGAGTAATAACCGGGGAGCTGTTTTTT. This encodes CASSTAGVITGELFF.

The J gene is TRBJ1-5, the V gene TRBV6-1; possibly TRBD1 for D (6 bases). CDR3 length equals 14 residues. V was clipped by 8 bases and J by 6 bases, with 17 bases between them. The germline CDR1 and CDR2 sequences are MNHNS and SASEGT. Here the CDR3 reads CASVGGAGPQPQHF. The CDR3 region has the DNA TGTGCCAGCGTCGGGGGGGCTGGTCCTCAGCCCCAGCATTTT.

This chain's CDR3 is CASSKQGDTEAFF. The CDR3 nucleotides are TGCGCCAGCAGCAAACAGGGGGATACTGAAGCTTTCTTT. The chain combines TRBV10-2 with TRBJ1-1; TRBD1 matches at 8 bases. Germline loops: CDR1 WSHSY, CDR2 SAAADI. After removal of 6 bases from V and 5 bases from J, the junction contained 5 bases not matched to a gene. CDR3 length: 13 residues.

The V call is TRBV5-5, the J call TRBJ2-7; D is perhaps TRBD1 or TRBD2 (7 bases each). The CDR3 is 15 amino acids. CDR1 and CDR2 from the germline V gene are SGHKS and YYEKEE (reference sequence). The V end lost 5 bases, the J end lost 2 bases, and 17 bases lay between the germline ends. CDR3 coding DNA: TGTGCCAGCAGTTTGCAAGCGGGACAGACCTACGAGCAGTACTTC. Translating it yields CASSLQAGQTYEQYF.

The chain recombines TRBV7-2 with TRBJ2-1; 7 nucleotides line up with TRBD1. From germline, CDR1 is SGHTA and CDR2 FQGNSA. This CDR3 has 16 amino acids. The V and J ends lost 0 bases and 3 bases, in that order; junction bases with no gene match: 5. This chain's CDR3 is CASSLAPGTDYNEQFF. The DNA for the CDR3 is TGTGCCAGCAGCTTAGCGCCCGGGACAGACTACAATGAGCAGTTCTTC.

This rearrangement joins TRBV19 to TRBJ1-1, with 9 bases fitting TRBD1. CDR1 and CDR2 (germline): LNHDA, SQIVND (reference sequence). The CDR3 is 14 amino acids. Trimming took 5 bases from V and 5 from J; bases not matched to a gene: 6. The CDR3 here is CASSGDRVGTEAFF. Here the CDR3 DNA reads TGTGCCAGTAGTGGGGACAGGGTAGGAACTGAAGCTTTCTTT.

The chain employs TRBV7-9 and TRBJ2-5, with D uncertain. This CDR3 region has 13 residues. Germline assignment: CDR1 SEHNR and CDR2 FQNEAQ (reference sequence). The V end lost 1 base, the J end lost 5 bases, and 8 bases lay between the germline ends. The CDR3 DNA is TGTGCCAGCAGCTTAGACTTTTCCGAGACCCAGTACTTC. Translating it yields CASSLDFSETQYF.

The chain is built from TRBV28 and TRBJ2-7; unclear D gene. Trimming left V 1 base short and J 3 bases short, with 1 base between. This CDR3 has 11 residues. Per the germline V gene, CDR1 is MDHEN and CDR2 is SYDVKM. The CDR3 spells CASSLYYEQYF. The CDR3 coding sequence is TGTGCCAGCAGTTTATACTACGAGCAGTACTTC.

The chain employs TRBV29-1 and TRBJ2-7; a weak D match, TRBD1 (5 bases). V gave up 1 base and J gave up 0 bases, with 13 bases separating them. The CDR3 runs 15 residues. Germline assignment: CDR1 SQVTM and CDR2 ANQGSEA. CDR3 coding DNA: TGCAGCGTTGAAGGTCGCAGGGATCGCTCCTACGAGCAGTACTTC. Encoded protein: CSVEGRRDRSYEQYF.

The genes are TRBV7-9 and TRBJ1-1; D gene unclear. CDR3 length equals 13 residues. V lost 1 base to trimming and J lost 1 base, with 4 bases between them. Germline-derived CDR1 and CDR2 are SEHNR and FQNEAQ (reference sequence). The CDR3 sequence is CASSLVANTEAFF. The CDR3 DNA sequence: TGTGCCAGCAGCTTAGTCGCGAACACTGAAGCTTTCTTT.

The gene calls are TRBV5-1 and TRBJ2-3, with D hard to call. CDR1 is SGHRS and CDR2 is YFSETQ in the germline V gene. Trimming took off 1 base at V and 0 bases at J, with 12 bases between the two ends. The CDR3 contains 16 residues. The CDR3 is CASSLRLQASTDTQYF. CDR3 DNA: TGCGCCAGCAGCTTGCGCCTCCAAGCTAGCACAGATACGCAGTATTTT.

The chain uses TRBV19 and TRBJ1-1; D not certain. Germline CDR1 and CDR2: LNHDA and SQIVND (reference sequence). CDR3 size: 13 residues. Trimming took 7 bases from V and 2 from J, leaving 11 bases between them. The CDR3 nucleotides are TGTGCCAGTAATTTTGGGGAAAACACTGAAGCTTTCTTT. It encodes CASNFGENTEAFF.

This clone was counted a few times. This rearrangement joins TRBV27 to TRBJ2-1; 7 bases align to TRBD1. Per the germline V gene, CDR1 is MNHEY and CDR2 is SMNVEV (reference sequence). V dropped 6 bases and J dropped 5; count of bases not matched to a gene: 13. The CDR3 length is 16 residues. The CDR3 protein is CASRSQGGGQNNEQFF. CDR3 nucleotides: TGTGCCAGCAGATCCCAAGGGGGCGGACAGAACAATGAGCAGTTCTTC.

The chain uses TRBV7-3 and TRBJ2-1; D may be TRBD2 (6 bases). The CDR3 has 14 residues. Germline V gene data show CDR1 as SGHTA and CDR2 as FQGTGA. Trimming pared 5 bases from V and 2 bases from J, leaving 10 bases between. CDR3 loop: CASSPSGAYNEQFF. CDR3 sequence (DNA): TGTGCCAGCAGCCCCTCGGGGGCCTACAATGAGCAGTTCTTC.

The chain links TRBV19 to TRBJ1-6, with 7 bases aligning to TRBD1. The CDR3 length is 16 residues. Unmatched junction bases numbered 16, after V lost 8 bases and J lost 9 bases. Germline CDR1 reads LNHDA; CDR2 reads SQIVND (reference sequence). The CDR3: CASGLDREVESSPLHF. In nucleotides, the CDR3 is TGTGCCAGTGGATTAGACAGGGAGGTAGAGAGTTCACCCCTCCACTTT. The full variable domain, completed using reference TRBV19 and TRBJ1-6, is DGGITQSPKYLFRKEGQNVTLSCEQNLNHDAMYWYRQDPGQGLRLIYYSQIVNDFQKGDIAEGYSVSREKKESFPLTVTSAQKNPTAFYLCASGLDREVESSPLHFGNGTRLTVT.

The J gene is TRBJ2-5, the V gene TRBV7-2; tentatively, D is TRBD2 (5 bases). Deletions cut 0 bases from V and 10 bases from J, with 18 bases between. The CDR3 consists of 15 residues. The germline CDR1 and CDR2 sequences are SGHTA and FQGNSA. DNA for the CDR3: TGTGCCAGCAGCTTAGCTGAGCGGACGTGGGGTGACCAGTACTTC. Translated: CASSLAERTWGDQYF.

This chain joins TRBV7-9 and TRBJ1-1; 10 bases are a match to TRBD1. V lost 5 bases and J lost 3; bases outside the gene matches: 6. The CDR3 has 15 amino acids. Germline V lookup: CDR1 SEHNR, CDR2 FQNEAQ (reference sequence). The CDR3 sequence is CASSLGQGGYTEAFF. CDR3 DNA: TGTGCCAGCAGCCTCGGACAGGGGGGATACACTGAAGCTTTCTTT.

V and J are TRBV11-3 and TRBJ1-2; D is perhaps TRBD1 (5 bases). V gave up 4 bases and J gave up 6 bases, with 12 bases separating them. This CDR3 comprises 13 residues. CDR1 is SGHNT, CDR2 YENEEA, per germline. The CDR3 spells CASSSMRGDGYTF. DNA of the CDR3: TGTGCCAGCAGCTCCATGAGGGGTGATGGCTACACCTTC.

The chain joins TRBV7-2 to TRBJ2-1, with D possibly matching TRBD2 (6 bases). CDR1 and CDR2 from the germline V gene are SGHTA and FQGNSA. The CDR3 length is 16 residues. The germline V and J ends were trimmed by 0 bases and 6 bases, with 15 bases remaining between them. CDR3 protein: CASSLAGGVGSNEQFF. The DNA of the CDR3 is TGTGCCAGCAGCTTAGCGGGCGGGGTCGGGAGCAATGAGCAGTTCTTC.

CDR3 residues: CASSEGRGYNEQFF. In DNA, the CDR3 is TGTGCCAGCAGTGAGGGCAGGGGGTACAATGAGCAGTTCTTC. V and J are TRBV2 and TRBJ2-1; 7 bases line up with TRBD1. Germline CDR1 SNHLY, CDR2 FYNNEI. CDR3 size: 14 residues. With 3 bases clipped from V and 4 bases from J, the junction kept 3 bases outside the gene matches.

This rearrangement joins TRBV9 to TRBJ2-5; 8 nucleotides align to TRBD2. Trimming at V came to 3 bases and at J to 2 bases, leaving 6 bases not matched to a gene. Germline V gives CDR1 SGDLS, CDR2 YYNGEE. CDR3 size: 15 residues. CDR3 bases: TGTGCCAGCAGCGCGGGGGGGCAGGGGCAAGAGACCCAGTACTTC. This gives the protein CASSAGGQGQETQYF.

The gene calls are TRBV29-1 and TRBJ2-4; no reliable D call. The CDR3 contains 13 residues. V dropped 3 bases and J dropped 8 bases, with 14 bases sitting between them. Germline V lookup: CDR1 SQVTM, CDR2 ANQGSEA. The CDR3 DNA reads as TGCAGCGTTGACCTTCCGCCGGGTGACATTCAGTACTTC. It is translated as CSVDLPPGDIQYF.

The CDR3 protein is CASSVNRGAGTDTQYF. The DNA of the CDR3 is TGTGCCAGCAGCGTAAATCGGGGCGCGGGCACAGATACGCAGTATTTT. The J gene is TRBJ2-3, the V gene TRBV9, with D perhaps TRBD1 or TRBD2 (5 bases each). The CDR3 has 16 amino acids. Germline CDR1 and CDR2: SGDLS and YYNGEE. V was shortened by 1 base and J by 1 base, with 13 bases between the two germline ends.

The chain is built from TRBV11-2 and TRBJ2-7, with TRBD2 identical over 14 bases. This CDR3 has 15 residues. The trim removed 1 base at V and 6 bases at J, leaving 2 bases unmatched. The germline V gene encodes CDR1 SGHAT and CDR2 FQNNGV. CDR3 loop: CASSLGGLAGAEQYF. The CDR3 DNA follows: TGTGCCAGCAGCTTAGGGGGACTAGCGGGAGCCGAGCAGTACTTC.

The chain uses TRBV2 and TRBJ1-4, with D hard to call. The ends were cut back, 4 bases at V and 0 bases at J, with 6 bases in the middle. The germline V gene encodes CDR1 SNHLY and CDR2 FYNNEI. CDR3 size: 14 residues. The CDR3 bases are TGTGCCAGCAGTGGCAGTGCAACTAATGAAAAACTGTTTTTT. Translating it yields CASSGSATNEKLFF.

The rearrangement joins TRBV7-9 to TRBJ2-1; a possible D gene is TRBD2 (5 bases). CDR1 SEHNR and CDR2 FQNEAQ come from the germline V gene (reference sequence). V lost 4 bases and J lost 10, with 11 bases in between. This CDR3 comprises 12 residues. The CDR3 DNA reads TGTGCCAGCAGCTCCGTGAGGGTGGAGCAGTTCTTC. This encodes CASSSVRVEQFF.

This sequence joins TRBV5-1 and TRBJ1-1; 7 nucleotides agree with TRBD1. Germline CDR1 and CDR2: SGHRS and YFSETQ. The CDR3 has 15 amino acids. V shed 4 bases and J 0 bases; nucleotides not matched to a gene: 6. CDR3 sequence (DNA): TGCGCCAGCAGCCGGGACAGAGCCATGAACACTGAAGCTTTCTTT. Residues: CASSRDRAMNTEAFF.

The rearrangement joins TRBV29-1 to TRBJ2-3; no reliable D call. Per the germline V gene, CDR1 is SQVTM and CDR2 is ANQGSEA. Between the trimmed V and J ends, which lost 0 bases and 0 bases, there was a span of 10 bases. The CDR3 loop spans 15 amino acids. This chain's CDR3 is CSVEDTLKSTDTQYF. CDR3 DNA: TGCAGCGTTGAAGATACGCTTAAAAGCACAGATACGCAGTATTTT.

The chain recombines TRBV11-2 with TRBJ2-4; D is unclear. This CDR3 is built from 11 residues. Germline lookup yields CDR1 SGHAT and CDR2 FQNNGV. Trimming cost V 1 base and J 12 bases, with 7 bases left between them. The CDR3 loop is CASSLGVSQYF. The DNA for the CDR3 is TGTGCCAGCAGCTTAGGAGTTAGTCAGTACTTC.

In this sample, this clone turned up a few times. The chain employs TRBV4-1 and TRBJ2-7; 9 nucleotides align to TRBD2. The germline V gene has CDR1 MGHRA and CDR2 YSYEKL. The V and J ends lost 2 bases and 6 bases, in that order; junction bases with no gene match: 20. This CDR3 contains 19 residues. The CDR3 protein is CASSQSVGREGIPIPEQYF. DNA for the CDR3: TGCGCCAGCAGCCAATCCGTTGGGCGGGAGGGGATCCCTATACCCGAGCAGTACTTC.